Below are 27 T cell receptor beta chains sequenced from a single sample in a study of blood T cell repertoires in COVID-19. Clones were sequenced by immunoSEQ multiplex PCR, and TCRdb holds only the in-frame ones, with some missing. The table has 300,000 to 400,000 clones, 80% to 90% seen once. Sequences were obtained from peripheral blood. The receptors were gathered from a man younger than 45 with COVID-19, enrolled during active disease.

The chain has TRBV12-3 or TRBV12-4 and TRBJ1-4; D is unresolved. Between the trimmed V and J ends, which lost 4 bases and 7 bases, there was a span of 7 bases. The CDR3 runs to 12 residues. This CDR3 reads CASSSGAEKLFF. DNA for the CDR3: TGTGCCAGCAGTTCGGGAGCTGAAAAACTGTTTTTT.

The chain links TRBV5-8 to TRBJ2-3; maybe TRBD1 (6 bases). V was trimmed by 3 bases and J by 9 bases, leaving 17 bases between them. The CDR3 runs to 14 residues. Germline CDR1 is SGHTS and CDR2 is YDEGEE. The CDR3 sequence is CASSSRPVQGTQYF. CDR3 nucleotide sequence: TGTGCCAGCAGCTCCCGACCCGTACAGGGAACGCAGTATTTT.

The V gene is TRBV7-9, the J gene TRBJ1-1, with D unclear. The CDR3 consists of 12 residues. V was trimmed by 1 base and J by 8 bases, leaving 8 bases between them. CDR1 SEHNR and CDR2 FQNEAQ come from the germline V gene (reference sequence). The CDR3 loop reads CASSLVSGEAFF. CDR3 sequence (DNA): TGTGCCAGCAGCTTAGTCTCGGGGGAAGCTTTCTTT.

Here the CDR3 reads CATSTLAGGTDTQYF. The CDR3 nucleotides read TGTGCCACCAGCACTTTAGCGGGAGGAACAGATACGCAGTATTTT. The chain combines TRBV15 with TRBJ2-3; 10 nucleotides agree with TRBD2. The CDR3 runs 15 residues. V was clipped by 4 bases and J by 3 bases; unmatched bases: 4. CDR1 and CDR2 from the germline V gene are LNHNV and YYDKDF (reference sequence).

J is TRBJ2-1 and V is TRBV14; TRBD1 matches 12 bases. The junction had 17 bases not matched to a gene; V was cut back by 0 bases and J by 8 bases. CDR3 length: 20 residues. The germline CDR1 and CDR2 sequences are SGHDN and FVKESK. CDR3 sequence (DNA): TGTGCCAGCAGCCAAGATCTTTTTATGAGAATGGGACAGGGGGCCGATGAGCAGTTCTTC. Protein sequence: CASSQDLFMRMGQGADEQFF.

The chain carries TRBV29-1 and TRBJ1-1, with D maybe TRBD1 (6 bases). The V gene's germline CDR1 is SQVTM and CDR2 ANQGSEA. Trimming removed 7 bases at V and 1 base at J, with 16 bases between. CDR3 length: 14 residues. This CDR3 reads CSALRGGKNTEAFF. The CDR3 region has the DNA TGCAGCGCCCTAAGGGGGGGCAAGAACACTGAAGCTTTCTTT.

V is TRBV30 and J is TRBJ1-5, with D unresolved. The CDR3 runs 13 residues. Trimming cost V 2 bases and J 3 bases, with 8 bases left between them. Germline V gene sequence: CDR1 GTSNPN, CDR2 SVGIG (reference sequence). The DNA for the CDR3 is TGTGCCTGGAGTAAACAGCTCAATCAGCCCCAGCATTTT. Protein sequence: CAWSKQLNQPQHF.

CDR3 region: CASSLFFRGNGILSSYNEQFF. The CDR3 DNA is TGTGCCAGCAGCCTATTTTTCCGGGGTAACGGTATTCTGAGCTCCTACAATGAGCAGTTCTTC. This sequence joins TRBV7-6 and TRBJ2-1; D is perhaps TRBD2 (5 bases). CDR1 is SGHVS, CDR2 FNYEAQ, per germline. Trimming took off 5 bases at V and 0 bases at J, with 29 bases between the two ends. This CDR3 region has 21 residues.

The J gene is TRBJ1-2, the V gene TRBV5-4; 12 positions match TRBD1. The CDR3 is made up of 16 amino acids. The germline V gene has CDR1 SGHNT and CDR2 YYREEE (reference sequence). After removal of 4 bases from V and 4 bases from J, the junction contained 8 bases not matched to a gene. The CDR3 is CASSNRDRGRGYGYTF. In nucleotides, the CDR3 is TGTGCCAGCAGCAACCGGGACAGGGGGCGAGGCTATGGCTACACCTTC.

The V call is TRBV7-2, the J call TRBJ2-7; a possible D gene is TRBD1 (5 bases). Per the germline V gene, CDR1 is SGHTA and CDR2 is FQGNSA. CDR3 length: 15 amino acids. Trimming stripped 1 base from V and 3 bases from J, with 13 bases between. For the CDR3, the DNA is TGTGCCAGCAGCTTAGTAGGGGCAAGCAGCTACGAGCAGTACTTC. Translated: CASSLVGASSYEQYF.

V usage is TRBV6-5 and J usage is TRBJ1-3; D is perhaps TRBD1 (6 bases). In germline, CDR1 is MNHEY, CDR2 SVGAGI. V was shortened by 6 bases and J by 4 bases, with 13 bases between the two germline ends. This CDR3 has 14 residues. As DNA, the CDR3 is TGTGCCAGCAGCCTCGGGGGGGCAGGAAACACCATATATTTT. This sequence encodes CASSLGGAGNTIYF.

About this clone itself: Distinct nucleotide sequences in the sample also encode this CDR3. The CDR3 DNA is TGTGCCAGCAGCGGGACAGGGAATCAGCCCCAGCATTTT. Residues: CASSGTGNQPQHF. The chain is built from TRBV9 and TRBJ1-5; 8 bases line up with TRBD1. V was pared by 3 bases and J by 4 bases, with 0 bases of the junction left unmatched. Germline CDR1 SGDLS, CDR2 YYNGEE. The CDR3 contains 13 residues. Together with reference TRBV9 and TRBJ1-5, the CDR3 gives the full variable domain: DSGVTQTPKHLITATGQRVTLRCSPRSGDLSVYWYQQSLDQGLQFLIQYYNGEERAKGNILERFSAQQFPDLHSELNLSSLELGDSALYFCASSGTGNQPQHFGDGTRLSIL.

CDR3 sequence (DNA): TGTGCCAGCAGCTTACGGATGGGGGCGGGGGCCGCAGATACGCAGTATTTT. Amino acid sequence: CASSLRMGAGAADTQYF. This chain connects TRBV7-3 to TRBJ2-3, with a possible D match to TRBD2 (7 bases). The V gene's germline CDR1 is SGHTA and CDR2 FQGTGA. The V end lost 2 bases, the J end lost 4 bases, and 19 bases lay between the germline ends. CDR3 length: 17 residues. The variable domain in full, with the rest retrieved from reference TRBV7-3 and TRBJ2-3, is GAGVSQTPSNKVTEKGKYVELRCDPISGHTALYWYRQSLGQGPEFLIYFQGTGAADDSGLPNDRFFAVRPEGSVSTLKIQRTERGDSAVYLCASSLRMGAGAADTQYFGPGTRLTVL.

The chain is built from TRBV7-3 and TRBJ1-2, with TRBD1 as a possible D gene (5 bases). Germline V CDR1 and CDR2: SGHTA, FQGTGA. CDR3 length: 15 amino acids. The V gene lost 1 base and the J gene lost 8 bases, with 17 bases spanning the gap. CDR3 bases: TGTGCCAGCAGCTTAATAGCCAGGGAGGCAGAGGGCTACACCTTC. Translating it yields CASSLIAREAEGYTF.

The chain joins TRBV18 to TRBJ2-7, with TRBD2 as a possible D gene (6 bases). The CDR3 spans 17 residues. V lost 1 base, J lost 2 bases, and 18 bases lay in between. CDR1 and CDR2 from the germline V gene are KGHSH and LQKENI. This CDR3 is CASSPRVGGKHAYEQYF. The DNA for the CDR3 is TGTGCCAGCTCACCACGGGTGGGCGGGAAACATGCCTACGAGCAGTACTTC. Filled out from reference TRBV18 and TRBJ2-7, the complete variable domain reads NAGVMQNPRHLVRRRGQEARLRCSPMKGHSHVYWYRQLPEEGLKFMVYLQKENIIDESGMPKERFSAEFPKEGPSILRIQQVVRGDSAAYFCASSPRVGGKHAYEQYFGPGTRLTVT.

The chain uses TRBV5-4 and TRBJ1-1; TRBD1 agrees at 8 bases. The CDR3 runs 14 residues. Per the germline V gene, CDR1 is SGHNT and CDR2 is YYREEE (reference sequence). J was trimmed by 7 bases and V by 3 bases; bases with no gene match: 8. In nucleotides, the CDR3 is TGTGCCAGCAGCTCCCCGACAGGGGATATTGAAGCTTTCTTT. It specifies CASSSPTGDIEAFF.

The rearrangement links TRBV11-3 to TRBJ2-3; TRBD1 matches 8 bases. The CDR3 is 15 residues long. Germline V CDR1 and CDR2: SGHNT, YENEEA. The V gene end was trimmed by 5 bases and the J gene end by 0 bases; junction bases not matched to a gene: 4. The CDR3 nucleotides are TGTGCCAGCAGCCCAGGGGGCTCCAGCACAGATACGCAGTATTTT. Protein sequence: CASSPGGSSTDTQYF.

The chain combines TRBV4-1 with TRBJ2-2, with D perhaps matching TRBD1 (6 bases). Trimming shortened V by 4 bases and J by 1 base, and 10 bases separated the two germline ends. CDR1 and CDR2 (germline): MGHRA, YSYEKL. CDR3 length: 15 residues. CDR3 region: CASSPSGQNTGELFF. DNA for the CDR3: TGCGCCAGCAGCCCCTCGGGACAGAACACCGGGGAGCTGTTTTTT.

The rearrangement links TRBV12-3 or TRBV12-4 to TRBJ2-7; D unresolved. The CDR3 spans 13 residues. The ends were cut back, 7 bases at V and 0 bases at J, with 10 bases in the middle. This CDR3 is CASKSTNSYEQYF. The DNA for the CDR3 is TGTGCCAGCAAATCGACAAACTCCTACGAGCAGTACTTC.

The chain couples TRBV5-8 to TRBJ1-5, with 9 bases lining up with TRBD1. In germline, CDR1 is SGHTS, CDR2 YDEGEE. The ends lost 3 bases at V and 2 bases at J; junction bases unmatched: 9. The CDR3 totals 17 residues. The CDR3 sequence is CASSWGTGSEGNQPQHF. CDR3 in DNA: TGTGCCAGCAGCTGGGGGACAGGGTCAGAGGGCAATCAGCCCCAGCATTTT. The full variable domain, rest sourced from reference TRBV5-8 and TRBJ1-5, is EAGVTQSPTHLIKTRGQQATLRCSPISGHTSVYWYQQALGLGLQFLLWYDEGEERNRGNFPPRFSGRQFPNYSSELNVNALELEDSALYLCASSWGTGSEGNQPQHFGDGTRLSIL.

This rearrangement joins TRBV2 to TRBJ2-1, with 7 bases aligning to TRBD2. The V gene end was trimmed by 9 bases and the J gene end by 6 bases; junction bases not matched to a gene: 14. This CDR3 is built from 15 residues. The germline V gene has CDR1 SNHLY and CDR2 FYNNEI. The CDR3 spells CASKMSGTFVNEQFF. CDR3 DNA sequence: TGTGCCAGTAAAATGAGCGGGACCTTTGTCAATGAGCAGTTCTTC.

The chain employs TRBV5-8 and TRBJ1-1; D unclear. The germline V gene encodes CDR1 SGHTS and CDR2 YDEGEE. The CDR3 spans 13 residues. Trimming stripped 3 bases from V and 0 bases from J, with 6 bases between. CDR3 sequence: CASSSRLNTEAFF. CDR3 bases: TGTGCCAGCAGCTCGCGATTGAACACTGAAGCTTTCTTT.

The V and J genes are TRBV7-9 and TRBJ2-1, with D perhaps matching TRBD2 (6 bases). The CDR3 sequence is 15 residues long. Germline V gene data show CDR1 as SEHNR and CDR2 as FQNEAQ (reference sequence). V dropped 0 bases and J dropped 0 bases, with 6 bases sitting between them. The CDR3 coding sequence is TGTGCCAGCAGCTTAGCGACTAGCTCCTACAATGAGCAGTTCTTC. Amino acid sequence: CASSLATSSYNEQFF. Filled out from reference TRBV7-9 and TRBJ2-1, the complete variable domain reads DTGVSQNPRHKITKRGQNVTFRCDPISEHNRLYWYRQTLGQGPEFLTYFQNEAQLEKSRLLSDRFSAERPKGSFSTLEIQRTEQGDSAMYLCASSLATSSYNEQFFGPGTRLTVL.

The chain employs TRBV19 and TRBJ2-3, with D hard to call. CDR3 length: 16 residues. Trimming shortened V by 1 base and J by 1 base, and 12 bases separated the two germline ends. CDR1 is LNHDA, CDR2 SQIVND, per germline (reference sequence). CDR3 residues: CASSIVLGGGTDTQYF. The CDR3, as DNA: TGTGCCAGTAGTATAGTTCTAGGCGGAGGCACAGATACGCAGTATTTT.

The chain links TRBV15 to TRBJ2-7; D ambiguous. Deletions cut 0 bases from V and 3 bases from J, with 6 bases between. This CDR3 spans 13 amino acids. Germline assignment: CDR1 LNHNV and CDR2 YYDKDF (reference sequence). This CDR3 is CATSRDPVYEQYF. In nucleotides, the CDR3 is TGTGCCACCAGCAGAGATCCGGTCTACGAGCAGTACTTC.

The chain uses TRBV7-6 and TRBJ2-2; 8 nucleotides agree with TRBD1. This CDR3 has 15 amino acids. After removal of 6 bases from V and 4 bases from J, the junction contained 7 bases not matched to a gene. Germline-derived CDR1 and CDR2 are SGHVS and FNYEAQ. For the CDR3, the DNA is TGTGCCAGCAGAGCAGGGGGCTCGGGCACCGGGGAGCTGTTTTTT. Translation: CASRAGGSGTGELFF.

The V call is TRBV11-2, the J call TRBJ2-1; TRBD2 matches at 11 bases. The V gene's germline CDR1 is SGHAT and CDR2 FQNNGV. This CDR3 has 19 amino acids. The J segment lost 0 bases and the V segment lost 2 bases, leaving 9 bases of the junction unmatched. DNA for the CDR3: TGTGCCAGCAGCTTACGGCTAGCGGGGGGAAACCCCTCCTACAATGAGCAGTTCTTC. As protein: CASSLRLAGGNPSYNEQFF.